This T cell receptor (beta chain) was sequenced for a study of T cell changes during pregnancy in multiple sclerosis. The germline V and J ends were trimmed by 0 bases and 9 bases, with 6 bases remaining between them. Germline V gene lookup returns CDR1 SGHAT and CDR2 FQNNGV. This CDR3 is 12 amino acids long. Measured with immunoSEQ multiplex PCR; TCRdb has only the in-frame clones, and not every one. The sample lists 25,000 to 35,000 clones, around nine tenths occurring once. The source is a female donor in good health, enrolled as a control in a pregnancy study. The specimen comprised CD4+ T cells from peripheral blood mononuclear cells, sampled in the first trimester of pregnancy. J is TRBJ2-1 and V is TRBV11-2; possibly TRBD1 for D (5 bases). In nucleotides, the CDR3 is TGTGCCAGCAGCTTAGATAGGGGTGAGCAGTTCTTC. Residues: CASSLDRGEQFF. The full variable domain, in which reference TRBV11-2 and TRBJ2-1 provide the parts outside the CDR3, is EAGVAQSPRYKIIEKRQSVAFWCNPISGHATLYWYQQILGQGPKLLIQFQNNGVVDDSQLPKDRFSAERLKGVDSTLKIQPAKLEDSAVYLCASSLDRGEQFFGPGTRLTVL.